This TCR beta chain was retrieved from a study of T-cell reconstitution after alpha-beta-depleted transplantation in children. Study-wide points: By about two months after transplant, alpha-beta T cells reportedly arose from several hundred graft clones that had expanded. Newly produced T cells mostly accounted for T-cell counts and diversity one year post-transplant.

As to this clonotype: Its target is unknown. A much larger clone lies a single base off, so this may be a read error.

CDR3 length: 17 amino acids. Germline values: CDR1 LGHDT, CDR2 YNNKEL (reference sequence). Preparation of the TCRbeta library was carried out with unique molecular identifiers. TCRdb reprocessed the PCR reads via MiXCR and lists one record per CDR3 protein. The repertoire has approximately 89,000 distinct CDR3 sequences, about 16% of them found once; the top ten carry around 20%. The chain employs TRBV3-1 and TRBJ1-2; 9 positions agree with TRBD1. This TCR was recovered from a male patient aged 2 to 10 who had a stem cell transplant for acute lymphoblastic leukemia, so the T cells may come from the graft donor. Sequencing was performed on PBMCs, mostly from graft donor cells, taken 180 days after TCRalphabeta/CD19-depleted stem cell transplant. The CDR3 DNA is TGTGCCAGCAGCAAAGATCTATCGAGGACAGGGGAGCTTGGCTACACCTTC. Protein product: CASSKDLSRTGELGYTF. Variable domain in full (rest from reference TRBV3-1 and TRBJ1-2): DTAVSQTPKYLVTQMGNDKSIKCEQNLGHDTMYWYKQDSKKFLKIMFSYNNKELIINETVPNRFSPKSPDKAHLNLHINSLELGDSAVYFCASSKDLSRTGELGYTFGSGTRLTVV.